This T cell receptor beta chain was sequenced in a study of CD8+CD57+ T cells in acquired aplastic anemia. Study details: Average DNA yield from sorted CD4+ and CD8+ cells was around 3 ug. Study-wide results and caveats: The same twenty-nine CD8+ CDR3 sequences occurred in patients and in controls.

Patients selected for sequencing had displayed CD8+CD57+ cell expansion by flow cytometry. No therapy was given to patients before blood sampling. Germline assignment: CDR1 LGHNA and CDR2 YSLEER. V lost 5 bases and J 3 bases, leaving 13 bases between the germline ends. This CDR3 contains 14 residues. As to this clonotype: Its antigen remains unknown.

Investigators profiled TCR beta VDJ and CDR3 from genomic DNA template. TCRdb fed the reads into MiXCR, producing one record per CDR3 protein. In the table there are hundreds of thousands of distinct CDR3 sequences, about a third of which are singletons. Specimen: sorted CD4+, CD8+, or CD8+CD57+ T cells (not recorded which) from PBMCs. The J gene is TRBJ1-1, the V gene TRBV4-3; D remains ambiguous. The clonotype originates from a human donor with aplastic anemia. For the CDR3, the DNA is TGCGCCAGCAGCGCACGGGAGGAGGACACTGAAGCTTTCTTT. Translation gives CASSAREEDTEAFF.